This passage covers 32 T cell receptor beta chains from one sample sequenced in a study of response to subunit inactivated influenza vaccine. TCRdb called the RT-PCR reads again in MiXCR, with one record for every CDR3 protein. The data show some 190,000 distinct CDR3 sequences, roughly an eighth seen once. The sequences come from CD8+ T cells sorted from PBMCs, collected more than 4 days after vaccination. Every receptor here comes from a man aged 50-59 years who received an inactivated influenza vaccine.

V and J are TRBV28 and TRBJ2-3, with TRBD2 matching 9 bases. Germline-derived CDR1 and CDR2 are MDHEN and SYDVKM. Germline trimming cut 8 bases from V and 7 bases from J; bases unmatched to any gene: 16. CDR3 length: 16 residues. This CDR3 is CASLLRRAGGLNTQYF. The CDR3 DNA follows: TGTGCCAGCCTCCTCCGTCGAGCGGGGGGACTTAATACGCAGTATTTT. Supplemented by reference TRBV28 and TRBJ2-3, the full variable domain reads DVKVTQSSRYLVKRTGEKVFLECVQDMDHENMFWYRQDPGLGLRLIYFSYDVKMKEKGDIPEGYSVSREKKERFSLILESASTNQTSMYLCASLLRRAGGLNTQYFGPGTRLTVL.

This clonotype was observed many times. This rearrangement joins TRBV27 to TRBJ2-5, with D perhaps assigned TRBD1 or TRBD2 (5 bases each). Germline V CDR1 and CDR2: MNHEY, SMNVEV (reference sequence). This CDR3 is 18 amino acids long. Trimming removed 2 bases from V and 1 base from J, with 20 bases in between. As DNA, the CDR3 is TGTGCCAGCAGTTTAACCTTCTTCGACAGACTATCCCAAGAGACCCAGTACTTC. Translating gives CASSLTFFDRLSQETQYF.

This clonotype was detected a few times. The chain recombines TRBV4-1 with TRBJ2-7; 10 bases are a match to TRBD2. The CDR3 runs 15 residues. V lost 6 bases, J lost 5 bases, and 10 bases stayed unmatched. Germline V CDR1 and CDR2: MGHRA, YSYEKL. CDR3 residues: CASSAGGLAGDEQYF. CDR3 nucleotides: TGCGCCAGCAGTGCCGGTGGTCTAGCGGGAGACGAGCAGTACTTC.

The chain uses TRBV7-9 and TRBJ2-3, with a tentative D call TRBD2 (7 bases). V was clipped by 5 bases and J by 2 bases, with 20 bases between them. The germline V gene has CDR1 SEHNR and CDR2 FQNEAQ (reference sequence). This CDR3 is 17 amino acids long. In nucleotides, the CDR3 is TGTGCCAGCAGCGCTCCCAGGGGTGGGGGGGCCACAGATACGCAGTATTTT. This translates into CASSAPRGGGATDTQYF.

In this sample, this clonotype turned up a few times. The CDR3 nucleotides read TGTGCCAGCAGCACACCCGAGCGGGGGCAGCCTTTCAATGAGCAGTTCTTC. Protein sequence: CASSTPERGQPFNEQFF. The chain carries TRBV9 and TRBJ2-1, with 8 bases that match TRBD2. Germline CDR1 SGDLS, CDR2 YYNGEE. With 4 bases clipped from V and 6 bases from J, the junction kept 15 bases outside the gene matches. The CDR3 has 17 residues.

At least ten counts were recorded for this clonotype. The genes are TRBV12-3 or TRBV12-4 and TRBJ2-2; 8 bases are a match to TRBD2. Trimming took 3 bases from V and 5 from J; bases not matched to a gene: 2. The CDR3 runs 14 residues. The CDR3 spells CASSFGTRTGELFF. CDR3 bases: TGTGCCAGCAGTTTTGGGACTAGAACCGGGGAGCTGTTTTTT.

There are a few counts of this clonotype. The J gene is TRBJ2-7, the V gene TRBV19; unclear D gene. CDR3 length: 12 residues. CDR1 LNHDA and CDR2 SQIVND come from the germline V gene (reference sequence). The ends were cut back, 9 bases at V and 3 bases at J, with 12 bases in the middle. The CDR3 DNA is TGTGCCAGAGACCTAAGATTCTACGAGCAGTACTTC. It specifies CARDLRFYEQYF.

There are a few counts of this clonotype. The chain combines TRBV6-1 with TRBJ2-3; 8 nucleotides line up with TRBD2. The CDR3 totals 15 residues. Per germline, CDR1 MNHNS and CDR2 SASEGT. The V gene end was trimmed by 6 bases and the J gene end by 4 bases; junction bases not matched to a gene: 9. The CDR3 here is CASRPPGGIADTQYF. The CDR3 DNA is TGTGCCAGCAGGCCCCCGGGGGGGATCGCAGATACGCAGTATTTT.

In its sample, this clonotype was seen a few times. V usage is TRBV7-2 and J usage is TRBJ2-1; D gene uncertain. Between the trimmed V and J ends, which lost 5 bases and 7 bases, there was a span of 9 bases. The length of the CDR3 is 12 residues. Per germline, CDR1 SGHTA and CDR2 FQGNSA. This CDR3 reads CASSPLWNEQFF. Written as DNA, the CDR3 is TGTGCCAGCAGCCCTCTCTGGAATGAGCAGTTCTTC.

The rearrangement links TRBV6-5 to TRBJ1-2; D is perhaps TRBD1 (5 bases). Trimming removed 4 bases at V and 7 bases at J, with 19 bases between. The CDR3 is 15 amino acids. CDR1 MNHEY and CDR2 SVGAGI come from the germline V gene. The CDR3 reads CASSFKRGSLAGYTF. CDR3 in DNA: TGTGCCAGCAGTTTTAAGCGGGGCTCGTTGGCTGGCTACACCTTC.

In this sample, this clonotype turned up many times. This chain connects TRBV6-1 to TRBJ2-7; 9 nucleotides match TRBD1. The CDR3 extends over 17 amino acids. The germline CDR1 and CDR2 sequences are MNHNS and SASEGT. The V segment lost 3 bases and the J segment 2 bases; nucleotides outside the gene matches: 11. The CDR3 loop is CASSDLTGTGNPYEQYF. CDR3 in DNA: TGTGCCAGCAGTGACCTGACCGGGACAGGGAATCCCTACGAGCAGTACTTC.

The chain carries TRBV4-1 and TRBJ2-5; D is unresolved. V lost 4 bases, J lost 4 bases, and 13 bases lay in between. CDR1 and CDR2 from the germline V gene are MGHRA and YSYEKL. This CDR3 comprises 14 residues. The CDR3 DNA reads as TGCGCCAGCAGCCCCCACCCGTACTCAGAGACCCAGTACTTC. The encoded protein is CASSPHPYSETQYF.

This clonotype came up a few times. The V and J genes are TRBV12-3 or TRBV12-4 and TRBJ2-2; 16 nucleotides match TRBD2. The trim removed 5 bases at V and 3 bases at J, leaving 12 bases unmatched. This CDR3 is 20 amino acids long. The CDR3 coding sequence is TGTGCCAGCAGTGCCTTACCGGGACTAGCGGGGGGGCCTTACACCGGGGAGCTGTTTTTT. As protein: CASSALPGLAGGPYTGELFF.

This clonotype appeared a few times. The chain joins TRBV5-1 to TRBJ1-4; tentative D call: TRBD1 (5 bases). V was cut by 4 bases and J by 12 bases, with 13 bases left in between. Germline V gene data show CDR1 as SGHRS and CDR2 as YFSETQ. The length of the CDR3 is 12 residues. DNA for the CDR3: TGCGCCAGCAGCGCACGGCCGGGGGAACTGTTTTTT. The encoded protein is CASSARPGELFF.

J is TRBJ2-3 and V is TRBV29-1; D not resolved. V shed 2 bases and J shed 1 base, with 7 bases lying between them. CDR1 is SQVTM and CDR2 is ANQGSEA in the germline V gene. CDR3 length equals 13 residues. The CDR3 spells CSVEYPGTDTQYF. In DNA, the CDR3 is TGCAGCGTTGAATATCCAGGCACAGATACGCAGTATTTT.

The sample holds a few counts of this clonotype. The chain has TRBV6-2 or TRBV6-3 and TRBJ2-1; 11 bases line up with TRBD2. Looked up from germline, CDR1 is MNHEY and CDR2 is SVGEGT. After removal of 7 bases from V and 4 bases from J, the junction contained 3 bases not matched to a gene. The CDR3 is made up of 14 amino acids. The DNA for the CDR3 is TGTGCCAGCACGGGACTAGCGGATTACAATGAGCAGTTCTTC. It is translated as CASTGLADYNEQFF.

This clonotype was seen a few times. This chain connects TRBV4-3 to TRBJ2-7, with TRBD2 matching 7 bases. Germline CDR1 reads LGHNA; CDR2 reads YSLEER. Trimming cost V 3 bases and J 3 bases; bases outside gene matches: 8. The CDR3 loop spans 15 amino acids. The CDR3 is CASSHATSEGYEQYF. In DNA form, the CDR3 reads TGCGCCAGCAGCCACGCTACTAGCGAAGGCTACGAGCAGTACTTC.

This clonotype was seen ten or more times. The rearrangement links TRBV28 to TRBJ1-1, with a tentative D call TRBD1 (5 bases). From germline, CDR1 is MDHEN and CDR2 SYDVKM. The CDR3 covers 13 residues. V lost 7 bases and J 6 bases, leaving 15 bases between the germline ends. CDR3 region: CASTPRGEAEAFF. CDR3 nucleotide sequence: TGTGCCAGCACCCCCCGGGGGGAGGCTGAAGCTTTCTTT.

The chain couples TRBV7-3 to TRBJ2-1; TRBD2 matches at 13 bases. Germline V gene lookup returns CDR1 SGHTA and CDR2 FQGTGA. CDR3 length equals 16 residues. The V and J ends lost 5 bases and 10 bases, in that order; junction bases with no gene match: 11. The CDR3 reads CASSPGTSGTSNEQFF. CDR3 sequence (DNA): TGTGCCAGCAGCCCCGGGACTAGCGGGACAAGCAACGAGCAGTTCTTC.

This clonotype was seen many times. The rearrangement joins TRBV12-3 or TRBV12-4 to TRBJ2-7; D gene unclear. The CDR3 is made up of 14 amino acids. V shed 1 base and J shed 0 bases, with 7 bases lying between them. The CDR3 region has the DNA TGTGCCAGCAGTTTAGGCACTCTCTCCTACGAGCAGTACTTC. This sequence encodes CASSLGTLSYEQYF.

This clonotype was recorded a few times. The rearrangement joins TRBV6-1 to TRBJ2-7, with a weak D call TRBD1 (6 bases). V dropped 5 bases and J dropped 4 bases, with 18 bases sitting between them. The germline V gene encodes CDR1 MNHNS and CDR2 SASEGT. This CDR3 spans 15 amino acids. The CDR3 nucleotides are TGTGCCAGCAGTCCTTTCGGGACACCACAATACGAGCAGTACTTC. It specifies CASSPFGTPQYEQYF.

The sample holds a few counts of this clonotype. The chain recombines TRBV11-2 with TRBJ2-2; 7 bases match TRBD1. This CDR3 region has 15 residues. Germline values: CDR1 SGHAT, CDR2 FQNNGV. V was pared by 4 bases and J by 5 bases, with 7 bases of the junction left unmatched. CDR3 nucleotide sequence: TGTGCCAGCAGCTCCACAGGGGATGGGACCGGGGAGCTGTTTTTT. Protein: CASSSTGDGTGELFF.

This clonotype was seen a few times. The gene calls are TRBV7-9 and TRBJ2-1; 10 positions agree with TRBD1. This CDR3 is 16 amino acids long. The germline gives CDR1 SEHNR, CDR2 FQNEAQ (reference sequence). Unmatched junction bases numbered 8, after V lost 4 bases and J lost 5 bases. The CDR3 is CASSSRTGGADNEQFF. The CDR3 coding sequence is TGTGCCAGCAGCTCGCGGACAGGGGGGGCAGACAATGAGCAGTTCTTC.

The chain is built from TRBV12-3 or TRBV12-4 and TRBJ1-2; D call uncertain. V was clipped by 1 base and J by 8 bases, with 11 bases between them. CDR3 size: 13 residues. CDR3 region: CASSLGLLDGYTF. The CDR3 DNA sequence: TGTGCCAGCAGTTTAGGGTTACTAGACGGCTACACCTTC.

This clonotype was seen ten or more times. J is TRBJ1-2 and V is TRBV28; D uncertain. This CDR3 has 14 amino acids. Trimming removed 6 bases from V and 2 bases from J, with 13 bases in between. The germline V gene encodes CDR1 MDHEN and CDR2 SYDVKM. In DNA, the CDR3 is TGTGCCAGCAGCTTAGGACGGCTCAACTATGGCTACACCTTC. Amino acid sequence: CASSLGRLNYGYTF.

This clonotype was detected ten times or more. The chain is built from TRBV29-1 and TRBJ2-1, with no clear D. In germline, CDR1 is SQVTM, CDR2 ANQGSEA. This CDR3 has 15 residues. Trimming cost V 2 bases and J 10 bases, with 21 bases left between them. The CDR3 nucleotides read TGCAGCGTTGAACCCTTAGACTTCCTTAACTACGAGCAGTTCTTC. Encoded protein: CSVEPLDFLNYEQFF.

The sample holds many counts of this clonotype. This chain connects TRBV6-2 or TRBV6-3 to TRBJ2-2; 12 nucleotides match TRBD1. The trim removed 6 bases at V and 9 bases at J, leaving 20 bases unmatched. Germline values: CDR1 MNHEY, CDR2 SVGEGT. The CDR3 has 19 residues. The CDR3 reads CASSRGLPGTGGTPRELFF. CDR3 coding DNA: TGTGCCAGCAGCCGTGGCCTACCCGGGACAGGGGGCACACCGAGGGAGCTGTTTTTT.

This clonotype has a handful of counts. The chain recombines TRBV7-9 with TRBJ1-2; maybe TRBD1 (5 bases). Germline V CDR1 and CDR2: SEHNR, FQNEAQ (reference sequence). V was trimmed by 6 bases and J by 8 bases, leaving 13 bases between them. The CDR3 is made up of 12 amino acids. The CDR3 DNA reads TGTGCCAGCAGTCAAGGGGCTCGCGGCTACACCTTC. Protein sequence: CASSQGARGYTF.

The CDR3 DNA reads as TGCAGTGCTGAAAGCGGGTACTCCTACGAGCAGTACTTC. Translation: CSAESGYSYEQYF. V gene TRBV20-1 combines with J gene TRBJ2-7; tentative D call: TRBD2 (6 bases). CDR3 length: 13 amino acids. Germline V lookup: CDR1 DFQATT, CDR2 SNEGSKA (reference sequence). V gave up 5 bases and J gave up 0 bases, with 11 bases separating them.

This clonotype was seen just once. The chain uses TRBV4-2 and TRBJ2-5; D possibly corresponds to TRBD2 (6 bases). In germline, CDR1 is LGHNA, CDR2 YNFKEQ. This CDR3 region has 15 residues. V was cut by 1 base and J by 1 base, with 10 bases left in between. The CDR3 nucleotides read TGTGCCAGCAGCCAAGTGGCGGGGTTCCAAGAGACCCAGTACTTC. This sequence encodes CASSQVAGFQETQYF.

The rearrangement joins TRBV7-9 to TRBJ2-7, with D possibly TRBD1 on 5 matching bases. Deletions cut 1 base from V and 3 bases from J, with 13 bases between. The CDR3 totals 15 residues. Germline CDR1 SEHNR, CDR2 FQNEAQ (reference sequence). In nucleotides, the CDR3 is TGTGCCAGCAGCTTAGTGCTTACAGGCCACTACGAGCAGTACTTC. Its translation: CASSLVLTGHYEQYF.

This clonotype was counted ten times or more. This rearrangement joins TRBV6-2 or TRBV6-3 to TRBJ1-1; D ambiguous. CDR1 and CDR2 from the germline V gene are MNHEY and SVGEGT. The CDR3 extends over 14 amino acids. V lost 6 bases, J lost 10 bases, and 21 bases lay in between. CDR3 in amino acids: CASSLPLLAWGAFF. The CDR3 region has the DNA TGTGCCAGCAGCCTACCGCTATTGGCCTGGGGAGCTTTCTTT.